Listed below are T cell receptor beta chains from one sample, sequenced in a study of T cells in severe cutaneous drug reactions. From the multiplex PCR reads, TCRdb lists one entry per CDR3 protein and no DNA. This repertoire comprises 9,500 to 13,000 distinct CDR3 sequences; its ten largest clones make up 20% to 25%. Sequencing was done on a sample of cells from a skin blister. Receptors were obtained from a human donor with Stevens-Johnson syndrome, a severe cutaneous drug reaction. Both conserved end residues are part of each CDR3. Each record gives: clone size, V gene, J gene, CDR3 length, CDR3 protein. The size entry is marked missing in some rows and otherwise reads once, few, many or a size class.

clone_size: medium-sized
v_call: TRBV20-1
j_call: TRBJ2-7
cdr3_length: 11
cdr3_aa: CSAGANYEQYF

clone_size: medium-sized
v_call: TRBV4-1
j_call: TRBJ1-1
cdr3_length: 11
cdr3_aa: CASSLNTEAFF

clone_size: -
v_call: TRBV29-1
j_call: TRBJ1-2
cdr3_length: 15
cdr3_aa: CSVESWDRADYGYTF

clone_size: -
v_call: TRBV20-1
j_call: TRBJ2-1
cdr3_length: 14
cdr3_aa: CSASFGTGLNEQFF

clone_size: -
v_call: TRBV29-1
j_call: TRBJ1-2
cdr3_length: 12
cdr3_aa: CSVGSGPYGYTF

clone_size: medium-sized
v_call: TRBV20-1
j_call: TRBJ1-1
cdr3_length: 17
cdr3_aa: CSARVERRTEMNTEAFF

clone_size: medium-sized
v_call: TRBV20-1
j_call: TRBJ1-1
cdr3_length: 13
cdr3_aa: CSARKGLGGEAFF

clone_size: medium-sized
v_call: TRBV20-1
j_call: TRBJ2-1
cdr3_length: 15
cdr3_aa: CSARAGADTNNEQFF

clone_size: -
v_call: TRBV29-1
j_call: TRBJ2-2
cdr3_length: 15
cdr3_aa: CSVEDGLPPTGELFF

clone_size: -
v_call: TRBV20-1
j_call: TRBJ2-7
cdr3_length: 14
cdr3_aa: CSPRRRGRGYEQYF

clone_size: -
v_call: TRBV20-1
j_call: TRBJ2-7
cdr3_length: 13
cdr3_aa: CSALAGGTREQYF

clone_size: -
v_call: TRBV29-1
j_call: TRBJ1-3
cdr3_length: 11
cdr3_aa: CSVEGGNTIYF

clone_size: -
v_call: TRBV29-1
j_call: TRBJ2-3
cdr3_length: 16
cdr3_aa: CSVATSGGLSTDTQYF

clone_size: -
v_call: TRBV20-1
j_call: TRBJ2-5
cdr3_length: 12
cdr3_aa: CSARDRAETQYF

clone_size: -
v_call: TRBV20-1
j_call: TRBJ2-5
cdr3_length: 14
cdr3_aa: CSAPRREGHETQYF

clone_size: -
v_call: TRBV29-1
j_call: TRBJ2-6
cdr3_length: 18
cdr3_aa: CSVAFRDRAYSGANVLTF

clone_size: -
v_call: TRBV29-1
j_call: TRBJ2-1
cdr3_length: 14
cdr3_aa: CSVPTSGSLNEQFF

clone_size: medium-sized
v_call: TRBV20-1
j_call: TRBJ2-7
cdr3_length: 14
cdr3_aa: CSAVGREGPYEQYF

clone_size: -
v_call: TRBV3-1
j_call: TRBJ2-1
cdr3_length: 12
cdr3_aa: CASSQDRAQQFF

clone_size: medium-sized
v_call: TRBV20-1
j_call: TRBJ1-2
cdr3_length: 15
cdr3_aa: CSARARGSGNYGYTF